The entry below describes one T cell receptor (beta chain). The data derive from a study of cytomegalovirus exposure and HLA in healthy donors. The length of the CDR3 is 14 residues. Germline-derived CDR1 and CDR2 are MGHDK and SYGVNS. V was shortened by 7 bases and J by 5 bases, with 18 bases between the two germline ends. Researchers ran the PCR with 60 Vbeta and 13 Jbeta primers. Assay: immunoSEQ multiplex PCR; the TCRdb copy retains only in-frame clones and omits some. Its table records some 120,000 clones. The chain has TRBV25-1 and TRBJ2-7, with TRBD1 as a possible D gene (6 bases). The sequence was collected from a young man in good health and CMV-seronegative. Sequencing was carried out using PBMCs. Here the CDR3 reads CASTTHRATHEQYF. The CDR3 DNA reads TGTGCCAGCACGACACACAGGGCGACCCACGAGCAGTACTTC.